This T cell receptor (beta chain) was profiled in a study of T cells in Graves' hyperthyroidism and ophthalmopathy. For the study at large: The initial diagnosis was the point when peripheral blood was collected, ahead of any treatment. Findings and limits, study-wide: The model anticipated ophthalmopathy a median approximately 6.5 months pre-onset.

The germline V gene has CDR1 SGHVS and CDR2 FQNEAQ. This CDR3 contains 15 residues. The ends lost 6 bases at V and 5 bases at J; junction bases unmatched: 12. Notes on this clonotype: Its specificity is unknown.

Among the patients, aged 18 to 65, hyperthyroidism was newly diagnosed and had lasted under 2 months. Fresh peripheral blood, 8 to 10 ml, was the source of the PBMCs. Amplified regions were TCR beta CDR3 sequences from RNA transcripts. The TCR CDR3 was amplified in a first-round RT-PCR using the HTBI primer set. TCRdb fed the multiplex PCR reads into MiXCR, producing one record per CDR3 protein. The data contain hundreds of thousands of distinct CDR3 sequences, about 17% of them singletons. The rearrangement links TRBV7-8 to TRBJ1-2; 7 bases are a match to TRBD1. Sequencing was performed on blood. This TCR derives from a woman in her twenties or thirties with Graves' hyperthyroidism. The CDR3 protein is CASRRGLGIGYGYTF. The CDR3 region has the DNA TGTGCCAGCAGGAGGGGGCTGGGTATTGGGTATGGCTACACCTTC. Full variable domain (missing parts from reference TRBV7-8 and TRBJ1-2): GAGVSQSPRYKVAKRGQDVALRCDPISGHVSLFWYQQALGQGPEFLTYFQNEAQLDKSGLPSDRFFAERPEGSVSTLKIQRTQQEDSAVYLCASRRGLGIGYGYTFGSGTRLTVV.